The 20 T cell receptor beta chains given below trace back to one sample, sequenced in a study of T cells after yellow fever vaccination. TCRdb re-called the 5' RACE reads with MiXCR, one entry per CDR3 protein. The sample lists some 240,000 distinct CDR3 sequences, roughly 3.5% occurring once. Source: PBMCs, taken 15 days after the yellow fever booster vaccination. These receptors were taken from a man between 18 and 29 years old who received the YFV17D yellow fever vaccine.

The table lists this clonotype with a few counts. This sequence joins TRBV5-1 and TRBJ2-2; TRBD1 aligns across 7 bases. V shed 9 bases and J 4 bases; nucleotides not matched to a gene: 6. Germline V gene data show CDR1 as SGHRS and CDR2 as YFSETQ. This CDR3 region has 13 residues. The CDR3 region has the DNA TGCGCCACTCGACAGGGTGTCACCGGGGAGCTGTTTTTT. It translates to CATRQGVTGELFF.

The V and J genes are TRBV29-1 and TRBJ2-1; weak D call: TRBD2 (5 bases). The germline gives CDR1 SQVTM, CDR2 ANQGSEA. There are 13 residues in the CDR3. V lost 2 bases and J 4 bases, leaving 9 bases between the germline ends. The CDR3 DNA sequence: TGCAGCGTTGAACTAGCTACATACAATGAGCAGTTCTTC. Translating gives CSVELATYNEQFF.

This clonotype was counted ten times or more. CDR3 amino acids: CASSLPLYRDRNSPLHF. In nucleotides, the CDR3 is TGTGCCAGCAGCTTACCTCTTTACAGGGATAGGAATTCACCCCTCCACTTT. This rearrangement joins TRBV7-2 to TRBJ1-6; D possibly corresponds to TRBD1 (6 bases). V gave up 2 bases and J gave up 7 bases, with 18 bases separating them. This CDR3 spans 17 amino acids. Germline CDR1 SGHTA, CDR2 FQGNSA.

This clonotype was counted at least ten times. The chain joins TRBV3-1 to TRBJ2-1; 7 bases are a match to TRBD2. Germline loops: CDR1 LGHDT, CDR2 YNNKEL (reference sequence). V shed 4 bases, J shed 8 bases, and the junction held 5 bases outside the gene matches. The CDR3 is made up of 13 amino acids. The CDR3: CASSRGEGYEQFF. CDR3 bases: TGTGCCAGCAGCCGTGGGGAGGGTTATGAGCAGTTCTTC.

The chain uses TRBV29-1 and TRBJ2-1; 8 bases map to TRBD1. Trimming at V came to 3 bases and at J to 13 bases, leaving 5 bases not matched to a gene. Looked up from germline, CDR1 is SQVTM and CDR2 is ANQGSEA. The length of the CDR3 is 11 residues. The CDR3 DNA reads TGCAGCGTTGATGACAGGGGAGGACAGTTCTTC. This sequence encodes CSVDDRGGQFF.

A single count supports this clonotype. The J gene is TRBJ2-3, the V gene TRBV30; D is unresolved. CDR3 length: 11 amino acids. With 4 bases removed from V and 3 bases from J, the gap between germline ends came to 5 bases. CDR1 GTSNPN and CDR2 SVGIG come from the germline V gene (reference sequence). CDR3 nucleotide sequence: TGTGCCTGGACTAAAACAGATACGCAGTATTTT. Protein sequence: CAWTKTDTQYF.

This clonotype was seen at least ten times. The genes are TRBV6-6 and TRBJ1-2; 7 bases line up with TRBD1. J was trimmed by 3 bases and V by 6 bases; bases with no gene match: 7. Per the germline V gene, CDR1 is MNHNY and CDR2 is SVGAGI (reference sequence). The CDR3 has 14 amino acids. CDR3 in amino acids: CASRAGGEDYGYTF. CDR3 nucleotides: TGTGCCAGCAGGGCAGGGGGTGAGGACTATGGCTACACCTTC.

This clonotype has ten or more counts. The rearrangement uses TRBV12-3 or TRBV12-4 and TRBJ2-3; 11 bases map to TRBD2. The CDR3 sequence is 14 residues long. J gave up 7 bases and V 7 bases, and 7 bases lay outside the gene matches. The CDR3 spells CASTSGTSGYTQYF. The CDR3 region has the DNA TGTGCCAGCACCTCCGGGACTAGCGGTTATACGCAGTATTTT.

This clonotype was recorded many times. CDR3 nucleotide sequence: TGTGCCTGGAGTGTCGGCGGAAACTCCTACGAGCAGTACTTC. This gives the protein CAWSVGGNSYEQYF. The chain has TRBV30 and TRBJ2-7; D is uncertain. This CDR3 region has 14 residues. Trimming pared 0 bases from V and 0 bases from J, leaving 9 bases between. The germline V gene has CDR1 GTSNPN and CDR2 SVGIG (reference sequence).

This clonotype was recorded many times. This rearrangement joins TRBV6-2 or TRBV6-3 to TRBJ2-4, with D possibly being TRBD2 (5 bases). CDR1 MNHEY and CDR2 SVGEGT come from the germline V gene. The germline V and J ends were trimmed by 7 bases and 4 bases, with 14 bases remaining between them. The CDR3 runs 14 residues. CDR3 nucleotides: TGTGCCAGCAAAAGCGGACCCGTAAAAAACATTCAGTACTTC. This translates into CASKSGPVKNIQYF.

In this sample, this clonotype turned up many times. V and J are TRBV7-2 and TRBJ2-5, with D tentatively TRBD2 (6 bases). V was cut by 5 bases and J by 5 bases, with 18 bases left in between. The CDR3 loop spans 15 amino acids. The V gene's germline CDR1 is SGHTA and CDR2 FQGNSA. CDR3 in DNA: TGTGCCAGCAGCCCCCGGGGGTTCCCCGGGGAGACCCAGTACTTC. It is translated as CASSPRGFPGETQYF. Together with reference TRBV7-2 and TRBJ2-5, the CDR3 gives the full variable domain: GAGVSQSPSNKVTEKGKDVELRCDPISGHTALYWYRQSLGQGLEFLIYFQGNSAPDKSGLPSDRFSAERTGGSVSTLTIQRTQQEDSAVYLCASSPRGFPGETQYFGPGTRLLVL.

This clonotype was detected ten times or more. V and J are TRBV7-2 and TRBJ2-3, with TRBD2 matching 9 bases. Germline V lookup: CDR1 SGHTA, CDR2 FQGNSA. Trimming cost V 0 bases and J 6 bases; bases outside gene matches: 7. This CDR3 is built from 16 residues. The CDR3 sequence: CASSLAVRGGGDTQYF. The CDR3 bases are TGTGCCAGCAGCTTAGCGGTGCGGGGGGGCGGGGATACGCAGTATTTT.

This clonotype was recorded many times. CDR3 in amino acids: CATSESSGSPDTQYF. The CDR3 region has the DNA TGTGCCACCAGTGAAAGCTCAGGTTCCCCAGATACGCAGTATTTT. This sequence joins TRBV24-1 and TRBJ2-3; D uncertain. The CDR3 has 15 residues. CDR1 and CDR2 from the germline V gene are KGHDR and SFDVKD. Trimming cost V 4 bases and J 4 bases, with 14 bases left between them.

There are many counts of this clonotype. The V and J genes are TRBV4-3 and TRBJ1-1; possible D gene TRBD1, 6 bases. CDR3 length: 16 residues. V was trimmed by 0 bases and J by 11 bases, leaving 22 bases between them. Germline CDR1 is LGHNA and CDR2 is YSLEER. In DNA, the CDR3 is TGCGCCAGCAGCCAAGATCTGGGGGCTTTGAGGCTGGATGCTTTCTTT. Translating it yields CASSQDLGALRLDAFF.

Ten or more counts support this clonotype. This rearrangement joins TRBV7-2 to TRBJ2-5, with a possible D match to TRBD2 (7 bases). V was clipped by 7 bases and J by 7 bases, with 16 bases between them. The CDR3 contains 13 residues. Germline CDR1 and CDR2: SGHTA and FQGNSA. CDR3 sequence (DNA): TGTGCCAGCACCGGGGGCGGGGGCGGGACCCAGTACTTC. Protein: CASTGGGGGTQYF. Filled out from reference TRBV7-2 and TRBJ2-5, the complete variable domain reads GAGVSQSPSNKVTEKGKDVELRCDPISGHTALYWYRQSLGQGLEFLIYFQGNSAPDKSGLPSDRFSAERTGGSVSTLTIQRTQQEDSAVYLCASTGGGGGTQYFGPGTRLLVL.

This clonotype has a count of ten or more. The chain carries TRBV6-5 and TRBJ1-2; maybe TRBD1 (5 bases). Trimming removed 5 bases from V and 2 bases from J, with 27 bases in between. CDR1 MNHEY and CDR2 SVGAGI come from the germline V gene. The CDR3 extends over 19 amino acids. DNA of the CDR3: TGTGCCAGCAGTCTTCATGCCCAATCCCACTGGGGGTCCAACTATGGCTACACCTTC. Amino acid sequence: CASSLHAQSHWGSNYGYTF.

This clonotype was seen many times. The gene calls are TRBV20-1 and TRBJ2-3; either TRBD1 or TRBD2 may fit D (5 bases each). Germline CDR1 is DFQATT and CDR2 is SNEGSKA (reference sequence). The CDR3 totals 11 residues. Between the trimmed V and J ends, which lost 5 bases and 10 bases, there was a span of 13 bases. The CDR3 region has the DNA TGCAGTGCTCATCCGGGGCTCGCGCAGTATTTT. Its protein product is CSAHPGLAQYF.

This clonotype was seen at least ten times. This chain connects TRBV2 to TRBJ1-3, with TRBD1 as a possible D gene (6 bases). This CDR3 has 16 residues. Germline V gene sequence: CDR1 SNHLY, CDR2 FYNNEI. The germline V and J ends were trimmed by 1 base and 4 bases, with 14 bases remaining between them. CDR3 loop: CASSEDRTAAGNTIYF. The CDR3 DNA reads TGTGCCAGCAGTGAAGACAGGACAGCCGCGGGAAACACCATATATTTT.

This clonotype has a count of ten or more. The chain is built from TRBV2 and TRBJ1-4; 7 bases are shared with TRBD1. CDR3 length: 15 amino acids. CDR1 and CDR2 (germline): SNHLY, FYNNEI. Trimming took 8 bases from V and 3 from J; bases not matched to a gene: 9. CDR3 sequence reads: CASGDPTGSNEKLFF. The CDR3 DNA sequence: TGTGCCAGCGGAGATCCGACAGGGTCTAATGAAAAACTGTTTTTT.

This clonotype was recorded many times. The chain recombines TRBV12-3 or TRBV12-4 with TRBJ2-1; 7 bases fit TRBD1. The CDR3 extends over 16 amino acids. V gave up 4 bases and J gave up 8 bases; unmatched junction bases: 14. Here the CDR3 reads CASSSPDRRWFDEQFF. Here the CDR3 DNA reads TGTGCCAGCAGTTCTCCGGACAGGCGGTGGTTCGATGAGCAGTTCTTC.